This T cell receptor (beta chain) stems from a study of T cells after yellow fever vaccination. The ends were cut back, 4 bases at V and 0 bases at J, with 9 bases in the middle. CDR1 SQVTM and CDR2 ANQGSEA come from the germline V gene. The CDR3 spans 13 residues. From the 5' RACE reads, TCRdb called clonotypes with MiXCR, one entry per CDR3 protein. The sample carries around 590,000 distinct CDR3 sequences, over 9% recorded once. The receptor was derived from a man aged 25-45 years who received the YFV17D yellow fever vaccine. The rearrangement links TRBV29-1 to TRBJ2-5; D remains unclear. Here the sequenced sample was PBMCs, taken on the day of the yellow fever booster vaccination. The CDR3 DNA reads TGCAGCGTTGTAAAACAAAACCAAGAGACCCAGTACTTC. Translation gives CSVVKQNQETQYF. Drawing the rest from reference TRBV29-1 and TRBJ2-5, the complete variable domain is SAVISQKPSRDICQRGTSLTIQCQVDSQVTMMFWYRQQPGQSLTLIATANQGSEATYESGFVIDKFPISRPNLTFSTLTVSNMSPEDSSIYLCSVVKQNQETQYFGPGTRLLVL.